This T cell receptor beta chain comes out of a study of spatial heterogeneity in lung cancer. Findings and limits, study-wide: Ubiquitous expanded tumor TCRs showed up in blood more at resection than follow-up.

Time point here: sample taken at primary tumor resection. The input material, whole RNA from tumor, nontumor lung or frozen PBMC, was sequenced unsorted. Some 72 TRACERx patients with early, untreated non-small cell lung cancer donated samples. Ten or more counts support this clonotype. Antigen specificity is unknown. At one end, the junction sequence differs from germline, possibly due to a read error. The study tagged each TCR cDNA molecule with a unique molecular identifier. Using its own MiXCR run on the 5' RACE reads, TCRdb lists one record per CDR3 protein. Among 35,000 to 55,000 distinct CDR3 sequences, approximately 6.9% were seen once, and the ten largest hold around two fifths. Per germline, CDR1 SSHAT and CDR2 FNYEAQ (reference sequence). This CDR3 spans 15 amino acids.

The source material was PBMCs, sampled at surgery. The receptor was isolated from a female donor with early-stage non-small cell lung cancer. V is TRBV7-7 and J is TRBJ2-5; 8 nucleotides align to TRBD2. The CDR3 DNA reads as TGTGCTAGCAGCGGGGGAATAGGCCCACAAGAGACCCAGTACTTC. This sequence encodes CASSGGIGPQETQYF.